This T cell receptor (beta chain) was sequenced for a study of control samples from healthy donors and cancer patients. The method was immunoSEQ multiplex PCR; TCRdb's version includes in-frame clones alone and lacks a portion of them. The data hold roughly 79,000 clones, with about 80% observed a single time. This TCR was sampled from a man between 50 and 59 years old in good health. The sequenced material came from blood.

For the CDR3, the DNA is TGTGCCAGCAGCCAACTAGGGACTGACTCTGGAAACACCATATATTTT. It encodes CASSQLGTDSGNTIYF. This sequence joins TRBV4-2 and TRBJ1-3; D might be TRBD1 (5 bases). Germline CDR1 LGHNA, CDR2 YNFKEQ. This CDR3 has 16 amino acids. V was cut by 2 bases and J by 0 bases, with 11 bases left in between.